Listed here are 15 T cell receptor beta chains from one sample, sequenced in a study of shared clonotypes between healthy human individuals. Only in-frame clones appear in the TCRdb table, and some are missing; sequencing was by immunoSEQ multiplex PCR. This table holds roughly 1,500,000 clones, 95% to 99% found once. Sequencing input: naive CD4+ T cells sorted from blood. Subset given: CD45RA+ positively selected. These receptor sequences come from a man between 25 and 39 years old in good health.

The V and J genes are TRBV7-3 and TRBJ2-7, with 9 bases lining up with TRBD2. Germline trimming cut 0 bases from V and 7 bases from J; bases unmatched to any gene: 1. The CDR3 sequence is 13 residues long. Germline V lookup: CDR1 SGHTA, CDR2 FQGTGA. CDR3 protein: CASSLTSGREQYF. The CDR3 DNA reads TGTGCCAGCAGCTTAACTAGCGGGAGAGAGCAGTACTTC.

The chain has TRBV2 and TRBJ1-4; the D is unclear. This CDR3 is built from 15 residues. CDR1 is SNHLY, CDR2 FYNNEI, per germline. V was cut by 4 bases and J by 1 base, with 10 bases left in between. CDR3: CASSAVGVTNEKLFF. The CDR3 region has the DNA TGTGCCAGCAGTGCTGTTGGGGTAACTAATGAAAAACTGTTTTTT.

This chain links TRBV15 with TRBJ1-1; D is uncertain. Between the trimmed V and J ends, which lost 1 base and 3 bases, there was a span of 9 bases. The CDR3 is 14 residues long. Germline CDR1 reads LNHNV; CDR2 reads YYDKDF (reference sequence). The CDR3 nucleotides read TGTGCCACCAGCAGAGTCCCATCCGACACTGAAGCTTTCTTT. It encodes CATSRVPSDTEAFF.

The chain uses TRBV15 and TRBJ2-3; TRBD2 aligns across 11 bases. The germline CDR1 and CDR2 sequences are LNHNV and YYDKDF (reference sequence). CDR3 length: 18 residues. Trimming at V came to 1 base and at J to 3 bases, leaving 9 bases not matched to a gene. DNA of the CDR3: TGTGCCACCAGCAGAGGCACTAGCGGGAGCGGGTCTACAGATACGCAGTATTTT. Protein: CATSRGTSGSGSTDTQYF.

The rearrangement links TRBV30 to TRBJ1-1, with unresolved D. V gave up 5 bases and J gave up 1 base, with 5 bases separating them. Germline V CDR1 and CDR2: GTSNPN, SVGIG (reference sequence). This CDR3 comprises 11 residues. The CDR3 nucleotides read TGTGCCTGGGTTTGGAACACTGAAGCTTTCTTT. As protein: CAWVWNTEAFF.

The chain joins TRBV11-3 to TRBJ1-2; D is unclear. Germline CDR1 is SGHNT and CDR2 is YENEEA. This CDR3 has 13 amino acids. Trimming pared 3 bases from V and 2 bases from J, leaving 7 bases between. The CDR3 here is CASSFPQNYGYTF. The CDR3 DNA reads as TGTGCCAGCAGCTTTCCTCAAAACTATGGCTACACCTTC.

The V gene is TRBV7-8, the J gene TRBJ2-5; 8 positions match TRBD2. After removal of 1 base from V and 1 base from J, the junction contained 2 bases not matched to a gene. CDR3 length: 15 residues. Germline V gene data show CDR1 as SGHVS and CDR2 as FQNEAQ. The CDR3 region is CASSLVLAVQETQYF. For the CDR3, the DNA is TGTGCCAGCAGCTTAGTACTAGCGGTCCAAGAGACCCAGTACTTC.

The V and J genes are TRBV7-8 and TRBJ2-7, with D perhaps given as TRBD1 or TRBD2 (5 bases each). This CDR3 contains 15 residues. The germline CDR1 and CDR2 sequences are SGHVS and FQNEAQ. Trimming cost V 5 bases and J 6 bases, with 20 bases left between them. CDR3 sequence: CASSRGLAHRVEQYF. The CDR3 bases are TGTGCCAGCAGCCGGGGCCTGGCGCATAGGGTCGAGCAGTACTTC.

The chain links TRBV2 to TRBJ2-7; possibly TRBD1 or TRBD2 for D (6 bases each). CDR1 and CDR2 (germline): SNHLY, FYNNEI. Trimming cost V 7 bases and J 5 bases, with 18 bases left between them. This CDR3 spans 14 amino acids. Here the CDR3 reads CASNPQGRLNEQYF. CDR3 DNA sequence: TGTGCCAGCAACCCCCAGGGGAGGTTGAACGAGCAGTACTTC.

V gene TRBV6-6 combines with J gene TRBJ1-2; TRBD1 aligns across 7 bases. The V gene end was trimmed by 5 bases and the J gene end by 0 bases; junction bases not matched to a gene: 6. This CDR3 has 15 residues. Germline V CDR1 and CDR2: MNHNY, SVGAGI (reference sequence). This chain's CDR3 is CASSITGVSNYGYTF. The CDR3 coding sequence is TGTGCCAGCAGTATAACAGGGGTTTCTAACTATGGCTACACCTTC.

This rearrangement joins TRBV2 to TRBJ2-7; D is ambiguous. V was trimmed by 7 bases and J by 0 bases, leaving 7 bases between them. Per the germline V gene, CDR1 is SNHLY and CDR2 is FYNNEI. The CDR3 totals 12 residues. The CDR3 nucleotides read TGTGCCAGCAACAGCTTCTCCTACGAGCAGTACTTC. Encoded protein: CASNSFSYEQYF. Full variable domain (outside the CDR3, taken from reference TRBV2 and TRBJ2-7): EPEVTQTPSHQVTQMGQEVILRCVPISNHLYFYWYRQILGQKVEFLVSFYNNEISEKSEIFDDQFSVERPDGSNFTLKIRSTKLEDSAMYFCASNSFSYEQYFGPGTRLTVT.

The chain uses TRBV28 and TRBJ1-3; 11 bases agree with TRBD1. The J segment lost 2 bases and the V segment lost 6 bases, leaving 9 bases of the junction unmatched. Germline V gives CDR1 MDHEN, CDR2 SYDVKM. The CDR3 is 17 amino acids. CDR3 bases: TGTGCCAGCAGCCCCGGGACAGGGGGTCTGCCTGGAAACACCATATATTTT. Its protein is CASSPGTGGLPGNTIYF.

The chain employs TRBV5-4 and TRBJ2-5; D gene unclear. The germline V gene encodes CDR1 SGHNT and CDR2 YYREEE (reference sequence). The CDR3 contains 16 residues. V was shortened by 0 bases and J by 2 bases, with 14 bases between the two germline ends. CDR3 in DNA: TGTGCCAGCAGCTTGGCCGGGCTACCTACTCAAGAGACCCAGTACTTC. Protein: CASSLAGLPTQETQYF.

V and J are TRBV11-2 and TRBJ1-1; D ambiguous. Germline V CDR1 and CDR2: SGHAT, FQNNGV. CDR3 length: 14 amino acids. The V gene lost 0 bases and the J gene lost 4 bases, with 9 bases spanning the gap. CDR3 amino acids: CASSLEFITTEAFF. Here the CDR3 DNA reads TGTGCCAGCAGCTTAGAATTTATTACCACTGAAGCTTTCTTT.

The chain recombines TRBV9 with TRBJ2-5; 9 bases map to TRBD2. Germline V gene data show CDR1 as SGDLS and CDR2 as YYNGEE. J was trimmed by 2 bases and V by 0 bases; bases with no gene match: 5. The CDR3 covers 16 residues. The CDR3 sequence: CASSVGVTSGQETQYF. CDR3 DNA: TGTGCCAGCAGCGTAGGCGTTACTAGCGGGCAAGAGACCCAGTACTTC.